Following are 19 T cell receptor beta chains from one sample sequenced in a study of cytomegalovirus exposure and HLA in healthy donors. The PCR ran on 60 Vbeta and 13 Jbeta primers. Measured with immunoSEQ multiplex PCR; TCRdb has only the in-frame clones, and not every one. Counted here are around 150,000 clones, 70% to 90% occurring once; the ten biggest clones make up about 1.9%. The sequenced sample consisted of PBMCs. These receptors were collected from a woman aged 18-35 years in good health and CMV-seronegative.

This clone was seen just once. The J gene is TRBJ1-2, the V gene TRBV2; 7 bases line up with TRBD1. CDR1 is SNHLY, CDR2 FYNNEI, per germline. V shed 3 bases, J shed 4 bases, and the junction held 8 bases outside the gene matches. The length of the CDR3 is 15 residues. The CDR3, as DNA: TGTGCCAGCAGTGACGGGACAGCGACCTTCTATGGCTACACCTTC. Protein: CASSDGTATFYGYTF.

V and J are TRBV11-3 and TRBJ2-4, with TRBD2 matching over 7 bases. The CDR3 contains 15 residues. The trim removed 1 base at V and 2 bases at J, leaving 2 bases unmatched. Germline V lookup: CDR1 SGHNT, CDR2 YENEEA. The CDR3 loop is CASSLGGGTKNIQYF. CDR3 DNA: TGTGCCAGCAGCTTAGGGGGGGGAACCAAAAACATTCAGTACTTC.

The chain couples TRBV28 to TRBJ1-1; no reliable D call. This CDR3 region has 14 residues. Germline lookup yields CDR1 MDHEN and CDR2 SYDVKM. V was cut by 5 bases and J by 4 bases, with 14 bases left in between. In DNA form, the CDR3 reads TGTGCCAGCAGTCCCGCCGCGGGTGTCACTGAAGCTTTCTTT. Translation gives CASSPAAGVTEAFF.

This clone was seen only once. The V and J genes are TRBV11-3 and TRBJ2-5, with 8 bases fitting TRBD1. Losses at the gene ends were 5 bases for V and 5 bases for J; bases not matched to a gene: 10. This CDR3 spans 15 amino acids. The germline V gene encodes CDR1 SGHNT and CDR2 YENEEA. The CDR3 DNA is TGTGCCAGCAGCATGACAGGGGAGGTGGGGGAGACCCAGTACTTC. Encoded protein: CASSMTGEVGETQYF.

Worth noting for this clone: The likely explanation is a read error, given a far larger clone one base away. Other DNA sequences within the sample encode an identical CDR3. This rearrangement joins TRBV7-9 to TRBJ1-3, with D perhaps TRBD1 (6 bases). CDR3 length: 14 residues. Germline values: CDR1 SEHNR, CDR2 FQNEAQ (reference sequence). V gave up 3 bases and J gave up 0 bases, with 6 bases separating them. Written as DNA, the CDR3 is TGTGCCAGCAGCTTGGACAGCTCTGGAAACACCATATATTTT. Amino acid sequence: CASSLDSSGNTIYF. The variable domain in full, completed from reference TRBV7-9 and TRBJ1-3, reads DTGVSQNPRHKITKRGQNVTFRCDPISEHNRLYWYRQTLGQGPEFLTYFQNEAQLEKSRLLSDRFSAERPKGSFSTLEIQRTEQGDSAMYLCASSLDSSGNTIYFGEGSWLTVV.

The CDR3 reads CASSGPQTGLSGANVLTF. CDR3 sequence (DNA): TGTGCCAGCAGCGGGCCCCAGACAGGGCTCTCTGGGGCCAACGTCCTGACTTTC. This chain connects TRBV4-2 to TRBJ2-6; 7 bases match TRBD1. The CDR3 is made up of 18 amino acids. Germline lookup yields CDR1 LGHNA and CDR2 YNFKEQ. V was clipped by 5 bases and J by 0 bases; unmatched bases: 10.

The chain couples TRBV7-9 to TRBJ1-1; the match to TRBD1 covers 7 bases. After removal of 9 bases from V and 5 bases from J, the junction contained 9 bases not matched to a gene. Germline V gene lookup returns CDR1 SEHNR and CDR2 FQNEAQ (reference sequence). The CDR3 has 13 amino acids. The CDR3 nucleotides are TGTGCCAGTGGGGCAGGGGGACGGACTGAAGCTTTCTTT. This codes for CASGAGGRTEAFF.

V and J are TRBV19 and TRBJ2-1, with 9 positions matching TRBD2. CDR3 length: 17 amino acids. Germline CDR1 is LNHDA and CDR2 is SQIVND (reference sequence). V lost 0 bases, J lost 10 bases, and 13 bases stayed unmatched. CDR3 coding DNA: TGTGCCAGTAGTATAGATAAAGGGATAGCGGGAGTAACGGAGCAGTTCTTC. Protein sequence: CASSIDKGIAGVTEQFF.

The chain recombines TRBV19 with TRBJ2-1; 16 nucleotides align to TRBD2. V was pared by 7 bases and J by 5 bases, with 8 bases of the junction left unmatched. The CDR3 consists of 17 residues. CDR1 LNHDA and CDR2 SQIVND come from the germline V gene (reference sequence). This chain's CDR3 is CASIGTSGGAPHNEQFF. CDR3 DNA: TGTGCCAGTATTGGGACTAGCGGGGGGGCCCCCCACAATGAGCAGTTCTTC.

The J gene is TRBJ2-7, the V gene TRBV28; TRBD2 matches at 7 bases. Per germline, CDR1 MDHEN and CDR2 SYDVKM. The CDR3 extends over 16 amino acids. The V gene end was trimmed by 3 bases and the J gene end by 5 bases; junction bases not matched to a gene: 13. The CDR3 here is CASSFPPGEGRDEQYF. As DNA, the CDR3 is TGTGCCAGCAGTTTCCCCCCCGGTGAAGGGAGGGACGAGCAGTACTTC. The whole variable domain, filled in from reference TRBV28 and TRBJ2-7, reads DVKVTQSSRYLVKRTGEKVFLECVQDMDHENMFWYRQDPGLGLRLIYFSYDVKMKEKGDIPEGYSVSREKKERFSLILESASTNQTSMYLCASSFPPGEGRDEQYFGPGTRLTVT.

There are a few counts of this clone. This chain uses TRBV13 with TRBJ1-3; D might be TRBD1 (5 bases). Between the trimmed V and J ends, which lost 6 bases and 0 bases, there was a span of 9 bases. The CDR3 has 14 amino acids. Germline lookup yields CDR1 PRHDT and CDR2 FYEKMQ (reference sequence). This CDR3 is CASRQQVSGNTIYF. The CDR3 DNA follows: TGTGCCAGCAGGCAACAGGTCTCTGGAAACACCATATATTTT. Full variable domain (missing parts from reference TRBV13 and TRBJ1-3): AAGVIQSPRHLIKEKRETATLKCYPIPRHDTVYWYQQGPGQDPQFLISFYEKMQSDKGSIPDRFSAQQFSDYHSELNMSSLELGDSALYFCASRQQVSGNTIYFGEGSWLTVV.

This chain joins TRBV2 and TRBJ2-1; D uncertain. Germline assignment: CDR1 SNHLY and CDR2 FYNNEI. V was trimmed by 4 bases and J by 7 bases, leaving 8 bases between them. The CDR3 spans 12 residues. The CDR3 region has the DNA TGTGCCAGCAGTGTTACCCGGAATGAGCAGTTCTTC. It encodes CASSVTRNEQFF.

This chain links TRBV6-5 with TRBJ1-4; D possibly corresponds to TRBD1 (6 bases). Looked up from germline, CDR1 is MNHEY and CDR2 is SVGAGI. Trimming cost V 7 bases and J 3 bases, with 15 bases left between them. The CDR3 contains 15 residues. CDR3 bases: TGTGCCAGCAATGTCAGGGCAGGGGCTAATGAAAAACTGTTTTTT. It translates to CASNVRAGANEKLFF.

The chain joins TRBV5-1 to TRBJ1-5; TRBD1 aligns across 8 bases. This CDR3 spans 14 amino acids. Germline V gene lookup returns CDR1 SGHRS and CDR2 YFSETQ. Trimming removed 8 bases from V and 8 bases from J; junction bases left unmatched: 12. Written as DNA, the CDR3 is TGCGCCAGGACGGACAGGGCTTCGGTGGAGCCCCAGCATTTT. This sequence encodes CARTDRASVEPQHF.

The table lists this clone with a count of one. The chain combines TRBV9 with TRBJ2-3; D may be TRBD1 (6 bases). The CDR3 totals 15 residues. CDR1 is SGDLS and CDR2 is YYNGEE in the germline V gene. The germline V and J ends were trimmed by 0 bases and 1 base, with 9 bases remaining between them. The CDR3 DNA reads TGTGCCAGCAGCGTAGCAGGGGACCGCACAGATACGCAGTATTTT. Residues: CASSVAGDRTDTQYF.

V is TRBV18 and J is TRBJ1-2; 10 nucleotides agree with TRBD1. The CDR3 contains 14 residues. Unmatched junction bases numbered 9, after V lost 6 bases and J lost 8 bases. Germline CDR1 is KGHSH and CDR2 is LQKENI. CDR3 loop: CASSAAGTGEGYTF. CDR3 bases: TGTGCCAGCTCTGCTGCCGGGACAGGGGAAGGCTACACCTTC.

The chain has TRBV11-2 and TRBJ1-1; D is undetermined. The CDR3 is 17 residues long. Trimming took off 3 bases at V and 1 base at J, with 18 bases between the two ends. Per germline, CDR1 SGHAT and CDR2 FQNNGV. CDR3 nucleotides: TGTGCCAGCAGCTTTCGGGTCCAGCGGATAAGGAACACTGAAGCTTTCTTT. The encoded protein is CASSFRVQRIRNTEAFF.

V is TRBV29-1 and J is TRBJ1-6; D is unresolved. The CDR3 runs to 12 residues. Per the germline V gene, CDR1 is SQVTM and CDR2 is ANQGSEA. Deletions cut 4 bases from V and 6 bases from J, with 7 bases between. This CDR3 is CSVGDSNSPLHF. The CDR3 bases are TGCAGCGTTGGAGACTCTAATTCACCCCTCCACTTT.

The chain has TRBV6-1 and TRBJ1-1; D not certain. V was shortened by 6 bases and J by 1 base, with 9 bases between the two germline ends. This CDR3 region has 13 residues. Per the germline V gene, CDR1 is MNHNS and CDR2 is SASEGT. This CDR3 is CASRTQANTEAFF. DNA of the CDR3: TGTGCCAGCAGGACACAAGCGAACACTGAAGCTTTCTTT.